Sequencing of this TCR beta chain was carried out in a study of radiation and T cells in renal cell carcinoma. As concerns this clone: Antigen unknown.

The data were produced by immunoSEQ multiplex PCR, yet TCRdb's version contains in-frame clones alone and is incomplete. The sample contains 150,000 to 180,000 clones, about nine tenths of which appear only once. Specified time point: blood 2 weeks post-SBRT. Treatment defined: 15 Gy SBRT to primary tumor, nephrectomy 4 weeks later. The tumor was a clear cell renal cell carcinoma. This CDR3 contains 15 residues. V shed 7 bases, J shed 1 base, and the junction held 5 bases outside the gene matches. Germline V gene sequence: CDR1 SNHLY, CDR2 FYNNEI. Study results and limitations: From baseline, blood top tumor clonotypes peaked at 2 weeks post-radiation.

The chain uses TRBV2 and TRBJ1-5; 9 bases map to TRBD1. Sample: blood, taken from a patient whose treatment included radiotherapy and nephrectomy. This TCR was recovered from a woman in her fifties or sixties with renal cell carcinoma. CDR3 in DNA: TGTGCCAGCACCAAACAGGGGGCGAGCAATCAGCCCCAGCATTTT. This sequence encodes CASTKQGASNQPQHF.